The 10 T cell receptor beta chains listed next were all sequenced from one sample in a study of response to subunit inactivated influenza vaccine. TCRdb reanalysed the RT-PCR reads using MiXCR and keeps one entry per CDR3 protein. The sample lists approximately 530,000 distinct CDR3 sequences; 10% to 15% were seen once. Sequenced material: PBMCs from blood, taken around seven weeks after vaccination. Receptor source: a man aged 50 to 59 who received an inactivated influenza vaccine.

The V call is TRBV11-2, the J call TRBJ2-3; D possibly corresponds to TRBD1 (6 bases). V lost 5 bases to trimming and J lost 5 bases, with 20 bases between them. CDR3 size: 16 residues. Germline CDR1 reads SGHAT; CDR2 reads FQNNGV. The CDR3 DNA follows: TGTGCCAGCAGCCAAGGACAGACTTCTGGTGTAGATACGCAGTATTTT. Translation: CASSQGQTSGVDTQYF.

The CDR3, as DNA: TGTGCCAGCAGGTCATCGCCGGGACTAGCGGGGATAAGCACAGATACGCAGTATTTT. It specifies CASRSSPGLAGISTDTQYF. The V gene is TRBV2, the J gene TRBJ2-3; 13 bases map to TRBD2. CDR1 is SNHLY and CDR2 is FYNNEI in the germline V gene. The length of the CDR3 is 19 residues. Trimming took 6 bases from V and 0 from J; bases not matched to a gene: 12.

This clonotype was seen only a few times. The genes are TRBV29-1 and TRBJ2-7, with 9 bases that match TRBD1. CDR3 length: 13 amino acids. CDR1 is SQVTM, CDR2 ANQGSEA, per germline. Unmatched junction bases numbered 5, after V lost 6 bases and J lost 2 bases. Here the CDR3 reads CSVRTGETYEQYF. The CDR3 region has the DNA TGCAGCGTCCGGACAGGGGAAACCTACGAGCAGTACTTC.

The chain is built from TRBV5-1 and TRBJ2-5; maybe TRBD2 (5 bases). Trimming stripped 1 base from V and 2 bases from J, with 12 bases between. CDR3 length: 15 amino acids. In germline, CDR1 is SGHRS, CDR2 YFSETQ. The CDR3 DNA sequence: TGCGCCAGCAGCTTGCTCGGGATTTCGCAAGAGACCCAGTACTTC. It codes for CASSLLGISQETQYF. Looking up the rest from reference TRBV5-1 and TRBJ2-5 gives the full variable domain: KAGVTQTPRYLIKTRGQQVTLSCSPISGHRSVSWYQQTPGQGLQFLFEYFSETQRNKGNFPGRFSGRQFSNSRSEMNVSTLELGDSALYLCASSLLGISQETQYFGPGTRLLVL.

This chain connects TRBV28 to TRBJ1-3; no clear D. V was trimmed by 4 bases and J by 0 bases, leaving 16 bases between them. Looked up from germline, CDR1 is MDHEN and CDR2 is SYDVKM. The CDR3 has 17 residues. The CDR3 nucleotides are TGTGCCAGCAGTTCCCCCCTAGGCGATTACTCTGGAAACACCATATATTTT. Amino acid sequence: CASSSPLGDYSGNTIYF.

This chain joins TRBV21-1 and TRBJ2-5; no check of the table's D call, TRBD2, against the DNA was made. TRBV21-1 is marked as a pseudogene. This CDR3 region has 16 residues. CDR3: CASSQRSGSQQETQYF. CDR3 in DNA: TGTGCCAGCAGCCAGCGTAGCGGGAGCCAACAAGAGACCCAGTACTTC.

This clonotype occurred a few times. CDR3 in amino acids: CASSLALVGWDGEKLFF. The CDR3 DNA reads as TGTGCCAGCAGCTTAGCCTTGGTTGGCTGGGATGGAGAAAAACTGTTTTTT. This sequence joins TRBV7-9 and TRBJ1-4; D ambiguous. Trimming shortened V by 0 bases and J by 8 bases, and 19 bases separated the two germline ends. This CDR3 is 17 amino acids long. Germline CDR1 is SEHNR and CDR2 is FQNEAQ (reference sequence).

The chain uses TRBV6-1 and TRBJ2-7; 7 nucleotides align to TRBD2. This CDR3 is built from 13 residues. The V and J ends lost 7 bases and 3 bases, in that order; junction bases with no gene match: 6. The germline CDR1 and CDR2 sequences are MNHNS and SASEGT. Here the CDR3 DNA reads TGTGCCAGCAAGGGCGGGGGTTACTACGAGCAGTACTTC. Residues: CASKGGGYYEQYF.

This clonotype was detected a few times. The chain has TRBV7-6 and TRBJ2-7; no reliable D call. CDR3 length equals 14 residues. Germline CDR1 is SGHVS and CDR2 is FNYEAQ. Trimming took 1 base from V and 0 from J, leaving 7 bases between them. The CDR3 DNA reads TGTGCCAGCAGCTTAGAAACTGACTCCTACGAGCAGTACTTC. It is translated as CASSLETDSYEQYF.

The chain combines TRBV28 with TRBJ2-5, with TRBD2 matching over 8 bases. Germline CDR1 is MDHEN and CDR2 is SYDVKM. The CDR3 runs to 16 residues. J gave up 7 bases and V 5 bases, and 15 bases lay outside the gene matches. The CDR3 protein is CASSPWGSGTAGTQYF. For the CDR3, the DNA is TGTGCCAGCAGTCCGTGGGGTAGCGGGACGGCAGGGACCCAGTACTTC. Supplemented by reference TRBV28 and TRBJ2-5, the full variable domain reads DVKVTQSSRYLVKRTGEKVFLECVQDMDHENMFWYRQDPGLGLRLIYFSYDVKMKEKGDIPEGYSVSREKKERFSLILESASTNQTSMYLCASSPWGSGTAGTQYFGPGTRLLVL.